The clone carrying this T cell receptor beta chain was counted at least ten times. The source of the sample is a study of regulatory T cells in long-lasting Graves disease. V was clipped by 4 bases and J by 0 bases, with 13 bases between them. The CDR3 runs to 17 residues. Specified time point: newly diagnosed GD, antithyroid drugs for less than 3 months. Construction of the TCR library relied on RNA isolated from PBMCs. To make TCR beta libraries, researchers used iRepertoire HTBI primers and Arm-PCR of CDR3 regions. Via MiXCR, TCRdb re-called the multiplex PCR reads, giving one row per CDR3 protein. Counted here are some 350,000 distinct CDR3 sequences, about 16% occurring once; the ten biggest clones make up just over 20%. This sample was also put to use in a study of T cells in Graves' hyperthyroidism and ophthalmopathy. That paper adds: The HTBI set primed first-round TCR CDR3 RT-PCR.

The sample here was peripheral blood mononuclear cells (PBMCs), taken at new diagnosis, from a patient treated with antithyroid drugs. This TCR was recovered from a young woman with Graves disease. This rearrangement joins TRBV12-3 or TRBV12-4 to TRBJ2-6; tentatively, D is TRBD1 or TRBD2 (5 bases each). The CDR3 loop reads CASSSPGTASGANVLTF. The CDR3 DNA reads TGTGCCAGCAGTTCTCCCGGGACGGCCTCTGGGGCCAACGTCCTGACTTTC.